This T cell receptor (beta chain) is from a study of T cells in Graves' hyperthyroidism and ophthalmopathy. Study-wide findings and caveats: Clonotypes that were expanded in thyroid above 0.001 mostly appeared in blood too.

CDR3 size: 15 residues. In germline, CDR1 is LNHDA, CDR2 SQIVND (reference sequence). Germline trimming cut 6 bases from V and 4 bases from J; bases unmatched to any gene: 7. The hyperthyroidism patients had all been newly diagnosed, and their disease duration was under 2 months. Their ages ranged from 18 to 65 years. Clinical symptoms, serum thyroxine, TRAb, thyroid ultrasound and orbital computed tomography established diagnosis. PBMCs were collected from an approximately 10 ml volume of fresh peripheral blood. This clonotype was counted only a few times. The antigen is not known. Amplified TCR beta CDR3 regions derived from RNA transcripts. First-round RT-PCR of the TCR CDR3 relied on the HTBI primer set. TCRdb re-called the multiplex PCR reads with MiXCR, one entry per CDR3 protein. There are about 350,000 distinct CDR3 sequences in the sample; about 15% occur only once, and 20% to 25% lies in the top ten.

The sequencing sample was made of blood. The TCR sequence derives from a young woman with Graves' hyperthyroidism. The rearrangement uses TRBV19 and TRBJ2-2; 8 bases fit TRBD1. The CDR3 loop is CASSISGGLTGELFF. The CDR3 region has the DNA TGTGCCAGTAGCATTTCAGGGGGCCTCACCGGGGAGCTGTTTTTT.